What follows are 21 T cell receptor beta chains derived from one specimen sequenced in a study of OX40 agonist ivuxolimab in advanced cancers. Assay: immunoSEQ multiplex PCR; the TCRdb copy retains only in-frame clones and omits some. Of approximately 74,000 clones in the sample, 90% are singletons; the top ten hold about 1.8%. Sample: CD4+ or CD8+ T cells sorted from blood, taken in a trial of the OX40 agonist ivuxolimab. The receptor set was obtained from an adult with an advanced solid tumor such as melanoma, head and neck, liver or kidney cancer.

The chain carries TRBV19 and TRBJ2-3; the match to TRBD2 covers 8 bases. The CDR3 runs to 14 residues. CDR1 is LNHDA, CDR2 SQIVND, per germline (reference sequence). V shed 9 bases, J shed 2 bases, and the junction held 7 bases outside the gene matches. In DNA form, the CDR3 reads TGTGCCAGCAAATCAGCGGGAGACACAGATACGCAGTATTTT. Translation gives CASKSAGDTDTQYF.

This chain connects TRBV11-3 to TRBJ2-7; TRBD1 matches 10 bases. This CDR3 is 13 amino acids long. V trimming: 10 bases; J trimming: 4 bases; junction bases outside the gene matches: 7. Germline loops: CDR1 SGHNT, CDR2 YENEEA. CDR3 sequence (DNA): TGTGCCACGTCCGGGACAGGGGTATACGAGCAGTACTTC. Translating gives CATSGTGVYEQYF.

V is TRBV7-2 and J is TRBJ2-7, with TRBD2 identical over 8 bases. The ends lost 5 bases at V and 6 bases at J; junction bases unmatched: 6. Looked up from germline, CDR1 is SGHTA and CDR2 is FQGNSA. This CDR3 has 13 amino acids. DNA of the CDR3: TGTGCCAGCAGCCTCGGGGGGGAACGCGAGCAGTACTTC. This sequence encodes CASSLGGEREQYF.

This clone was seen just once. The rearrangement links TRBV11-3 to TRBJ2-5, with TRBD1 identical over 11 bases. J was trimmed by 4 bases and V by 4 bases; bases with no gene match: 8. From germline, CDR1 is SGHNT and CDR2 YENEEA. This CDR3 is built from 16 residues. CDR3 sequence: CASSYSGTGGGETQYF. The CDR3 DNA reads TGTGCCAGCAGCTACTCCGGGACAGGGGGGGGAGAGACCCAGTACTTC.

V gene TRBV6-1 combines with J gene TRBJ2-7; D is possibly TRBD1 or TRBD2 (5 bases each). Trimming removed 6 bases at V and 0 bases at J, with 12 bases between. Germline CDR1 reads MNHNS; CDR2 reads SASEGT. The CDR3 is 14 amino acids. The CDR3 is CASSPGRGSYEQYF. The DNA of the CDR3 is TGTGCCAGCAGCCCGGGACGGGGCTCCTACGAGCAGTACTTC.

The V and J genes are TRBV5-1 and TRBJ2-1; TRBD2 matches 8 bases. This CDR3 contains 15 residues. With V trimmed by 5 bases and J by 7 bases, 11 bases remained unmatched. Germline V gene sequence: CDR1 SGHRS, CDR2 YFSETQ. In nucleotides, the CDR3 is TGCGCCAGCAGGCAACCGGGACTAGAGGGGAATGAGCAGTTCTTC. Translated, it gives CASRQPGLEGNEQFF.

This clone was seen only once. The J gene is TRBJ1-1, the V gene TRBV28; D is perhaps TRBD1 (6 bases). With 10 bases removed from V and 7 bases from J, the gap between germline ends came to 16 bases. The CDR3 is made up of 12 amino acids. Germline assignment: CDR1 MDHEN and CDR2 SYDVKM. The CDR3 DNA sequence: TGTGCCACGAACTCGGGACACCTTGAAGCTTTCTTT. Translated, it gives CATNSGHLEAFF.

The chain couples TRBV7-3 to TRBJ2-1; 11 positions agree with TRBD2. The V and J ends lost 3 bases and 7 bases, in that order; junction bases with no gene match: 8. Germline values: CDR1 SGHTA, CDR2 FQGTGA. The CDR3 sequence is 16 residues long. CDR3 nucleotide sequence: TGTGCCAGCAGCTTTAAGACTAGCGGGGCATTGAATGAGCAGTTCTTC. Translating it yields CASSFKTSGALNEQFF.

This rearrangement joins TRBV10-2 to TRBJ1-2; D is undetermined. The length of the CDR3 is 13 residues. The V and J ends lost 4 bases and 7 bases respectively, with 13 bases between them. CDR1 is WSHSY, CDR2 SAAADI, per germline. Here the CDR3 reads CASSGLDGLGYTF. CDR3 sequence (DNA): TGCGCCAGCAGTGGATTAGACGGCCTTGGCTACACCTTC.

V gene TRBV2 combines with J gene TRBJ1-1; 11 bases fit TRBD1. Germline CDR1 reads SNHLY; CDR2 reads FYNNEI. V lost 4 bases and J lost 3; bases outside the gene matches: 4. The CDR3 contains 15 residues. This CDR3 is CASSAQGQGDTEAFF. The CDR3 region has the DNA TGTGCCAGCAGTGCCCAGGGACAGGGGGACACTGAAGCTTTCTTT.

V is TRBV20-1 and J is TRBJ2-3; D may be TRBD2 (5 bases). The CDR3 has 11 residues. Trimming removed 5 bases at V and 5 bases at J, with 8 bases between. Germline lookup yields CDR1 DFQATT and CDR2 SNEGSKA (reference sequence). The CDR3 region is CSAEAGDTQYF. The CDR3 region has the DNA TGCAGTGCTGAGGCGGGAGATACGCAGTATTTT.

The chain uses TRBV6-5 and TRBJ2-7; no clear D. V was trimmed by 2 bases and J by 3 bases, leaving 8 bases between them. The germline V gene has CDR1 MNHEY and CDR2 SVGAGI. This CDR3 has 13 amino acids. CDR3: CASSYRPYYEQYF. For the CDR3, the DNA is TGTGCCAGCAGTTACAGGCCCTACTACGAGCAGTACTTC.

The V call is TRBV19, the J call TRBJ2-1; D is ambiguous. Germline values: CDR1 LNHDA, CDR2 SQIVND (reference sequence). Trimming left V 4 bases short and J 0 bases short, with 10 bases between. CDR3 length equals 15 residues. The CDR3 spells CASSKGRRSYNEQFF. The CDR3 DNA reads as TGTGCCAGTAGTAAGGGCAGGCGCTCCTACAATGAGCAGTTCTTC.

The V gene is TRBV7-9, the J gene TRBJ2-1; D is ambiguous. This CDR3 region has 11 residues. Germline CDR1 reads SEHNR; CDR2 reads FQNEAQ (reference sequence). V shed 5 bases and J shed 7 bases, with 6 bases lying between them. For the CDR3, the DNA is TGTGCCAGCAGCCGGAAAAATGAGCAGTTCTTC. Translated, it gives CASSRKNEQFF. The entire variable domain, with the rest obtained from reference TRBV7-9 and TRBJ2-1, is as follows: DTGVSQNPRHKITKRGQNVTFRCDPISEHNRLYWYRQTLGQGPEFLTYFQNEAQLEKSRLLSDRFSAERPKGSFSTLEIQRTEQGDSAMYLCASSRKNEQFFGPGTRLTVL.

This sequence joins TRBV28 and TRBJ2-5; 7 positions agree with TRBD2. Losses at the gene ends were 3 bases for V and 3 bases for J; bases not matched to a gene: 7. The CDR3 totals 15 residues. Germline V lookup: CDR1 MDHEN, CDR2 SYDVKM. The CDR3 nucleotides read TGTGCCAGCAGTTTTCTTTCTAGCGGTAAAGAGACCCAGTACTTC. It yields the protein CASSFLSSGKETQYF.

This clone was detected only a few times. The V call is TRBV19, the J call TRBJ2-7; D remains ambiguous. Germline CDR1 and CDR2: LNHDA and SQIVND (reference sequence). Between the trimmed V and J ends, which lost 3 bases and 6 bases, there was a span of 9 bases. The CDR3 totals 12 residues. DNA of the CDR3: TGTGCCAGTAGTATGTTGGTGGGCGAGCAGTACTTC. Its translation is CASSMLVGEQYF.

For the CDR3, the DNA is TGTGCCAGCAGCGTGGGAGGGGGTCAGGGGTCGAACATTCAGTACTTC. Its protein product is CASSVGGGQGSNIQYF. This chain joins TRBV9 and TRBJ2-4, with a possible D match to TRBD2 (7 bases). CDR1 SGDLS and CDR2 YYNGEE come from the germline V gene. V lost 2 bases to trimming and J lost 7 bases, with 19 bases between them. The CDR3 loop spans 16 amino acids.

The rearrangement joins TRBV19 to TRBJ2-3; 9 bases fit TRBD2. V lost 7 bases, J lost 3 bases, and 11 bases stayed unmatched. This CDR3 is built from 16 residues. From germline, CDR1 is LNHDA and CDR2 SQIVND (reference sequence). CDR3 coding DNA: TGTGCCAGTAAGGAGAGGGCGGGAGGGGAGACAGATACGCAGTATTTT. Translating it yields CASKERAGGETDTQYF.

The chain has TRBV2 and TRBJ2-7; D assignment may be TRBD1 or TRBD2 (6 bases each). Germline V gene data show CDR1 as SNHLY and CDR2 as FYNNEI. The CDR3 spans 14 residues. V was cut by 8 bases and J by 2 bases, with 16 bases left in between. As DNA, the CDR3 is TGTGCCAGCGGGGGGCAGGGTCCCACCTACGAGCAGTACTTC. Its translation: CASGGQGPTYEQYF.

The chain links TRBV11-2 to TRBJ1-1; maybe TRBD1 (5 bases). The CDR3 totals 14 residues. V lost 5 bases and J lost 4, with 14 bases in between. The germline V gene has CDR1 SGHAT and CDR2 FQNNGV. The CDR3 nucleotides are TGTGCCAGCAGCACCACGCGGGGGGGCACTGAAGCTTTCTTT. Its translation is CASSTTRGGTEAFF.

The chain carries TRBV18 and TRBJ2-5, with D hard to call. V gave up 1 base and J gave up 1 base, with 7 bases separating them. Germline CDR1 KGHSH, CDR2 LQKENI. CDR3 length: 14 amino acids. The CDR3 here is CASSPRAIQETQYF. The CDR3 region has the DNA TGTGCCAGCTCACCACGGGCGATCCAAGAGACCCAGTACTTC.